The 11 T cell receptor beta chains given below trace back to one sample, sequenced in a study of blood T cell repertoires in COVID-19. Produced via immunoSEQ multiplex PCR; TCRdb's table is partial and in-frame only. The repertoire has more than 9,500 clones, more than 80% of them found once; the top ten carry approximately 5.6%. The sequenced material came from peripheral blood. The receptors come from a human donor in a cohort sampled during active COVID-19.

The chain recombines TRBV6-5 with TRBJ2-7; TRBD1 aligns across 9 bases. Germline CDR1 MNHEY, CDR2 SVGAGI. This CDR3 region has 15 residues. With 2 bases clipped from V and 0 bases from J, the junction kept 2 bases outside the gene matches. The CDR3 here is CASSYDRGSSYEQYF. The CDR3 region has the DNA TGTGCCAGCAGTTACGACAGGGGGAGCTCCTACGAGCAGTACTTC.

The chain has TRBV30 and TRBJ2-5; 11 positions agree with TRBD2. The CDR3 runs 14 residues. CDR1 is GTSNPN and CDR2 is SVGIG in the germline V gene (reference sequence). Trimming at V came to 2 bases and at J to 5 bases, leaving 4 bases not matched to a gene. CDR3 sequence: CAWSPRTSGETQYF. The CDR3 DNA follows: TGTGCCTGGAGTCCGAGGACTAGCGGGGAGACCCAGTACTTC.

The gene calls are TRBV7-9 and TRBJ1-1, with TRBD1 as a possible D gene (6 bases). The CDR3 totals 14 residues. Germline CDR1 SEHNR, CDR2 FQNEAQ (reference sequence). V dropped 4 bases and J dropped 4 bases, with 13 bases sitting between them. This CDR3 is CASSYGGASTEAFF. CDR3 in DNA: TGTGCCAGCAGCTACGGGGGGGCGAGCACTGAAGCTTTCTTT.

The rearrangement links TRBV6-5 to TRBJ2-2, with TRBD2 identical over 11 bases. Germline CDR1 reads MNHEY; CDR2 reads SVGAGI. V was pared by 6 bases and J by 7 bases, with 7 bases of the junction left unmatched. This CDR3 has 15 residues. CDR3 amino acids: CASRLAGVISGELFF. The CDR3 nucleotides are TGTGCCAGCAGACTAGCGGGAGTAATTAGCGGGGAGCTGTTTTTT.

The rearrangement uses TRBV5-6 and TRBJ1-6; 7 bases align to TRBD1. The V gene end was trimmed by 5 bases and the J gene end by 9 bases; junction bases not matched to a gene: 8. The CDR3 has 14 amino acids. CDR1 and CDR2 from the germline V gene are SGHDT and YYEEEE. CDR3 sequence (DNA): TGTGCCAGCAGAACCGGGACAGCGTCTTCACCCCTCCACTTT. It is translated as CASRTGTASSPLHF.

This clone was seen just once. CDR3 loop: CASNPGQGRQFF. CDR3 nucleotide sequence: TGTGCCAGCAACCCCGGACAGGGCAGACAGTTCTTC. This chain joins TRBV6-5 and TRBJ2-1, with 8 positions matching TRBD1. Germline V CDR1 and CDR2: MNHEY, SVGAGI. J was trimmed by 13 bases and V by 7 bases; bases with no gene match: 9. This CDR3 contains 12 residues.

The J gene is TRBJ1-5, the V gene TRBV28, with D maybe TRBD1 (5 bases). Germline values: CDR1 MDHEN, CDR2 SYDVKM. The CDR3 contains 14 residues. V shed 6 bases and J shed 3 bases, with 12 bases lying between them. The CDR3 DNA reads as TGTGCCAGCAGGCACGACAGAATCAATCAGCCCCAGCATTTT. Translated, it gives CASRHDRINQPQHF. The full variable domain, with the rest looked up from reference TRBV28 and TRBJ1-5, is DVKVTQSSRYLVKRTGEKVFLECVQDMDHENMFWYRQDPGLGLRLIYFSYDVKMKEKGDIPEGYSVSREKKERFSLILESASTNQTSMYLCASRHDRINQPQHFGDGTRLSIL.

The chain carries TRBV27 and TRBJ2-6; 11 bases are shared with TRBD1. With V trimmed by 5 bases and J by 10 bases, 4 bases remained unmatched. This CDR3 comprises 14 residues. Germline V gene sequence: CDR1 MNHEY, CDR2 SMNVEV (reference sequence). DNA of the CDR3: TGTGCCAGCAGTCCAGGGACAGGGGGAAACGTCCTGACTTTC. Residues: CASSPGTGGNVLTF.

The genes are TRBV27 and TRBJ1-1; 10 positions match TRBD1. CDR1 is MNHEY and CDR2 is SMNVEV in the germline V gene (reference sequence). Losses at the gene ends were 7 bases for V and 2 bases for J; bases not matched to a gene: 4. CDR3 length: 14 amino acids. This CDR3 reads CASNRDRGNTEAFF. The CDR3 nucleotides are TGTGCCAGCAACCGGGACAGGGGAAACACTGAAGCTTTCTTT.

The chain joins TRBV6-4 to TRBJ2-7, with 7 bases matching TRBD1. V lost 2 bases to trimming and J lost 3 bases; unmatched junction nucleotides: 13. The germline V gene has CDR1 MRHNA and CDR2 SNTAGT. The CDR3 runs to 17 residues. The CDR3 nucleotides read TGTGCCAGCAGTGACCCGAAGGACGACAGGGCCTACTACGAGCAGTACTTC. Translated: CASSDPKDDRAYYEQYF.

The chain joins TRBV6-4 to TRBJ2-3; possibly TRBD2 for D (6 bases). V lost 2 bases and J lost 0, with 12 bases in between. This CDR3 is 16 amino acids long. CDR1 and CDR2 from the germline V gene are MRHNA and SNTAGT. CDR3 DNA: TGTGCCAGCAGTGACACGGCGGGGCTCAGCACAGATACGCAGTATTTT. Translated: CASSDTAGLSTDTQYF.